This T cell receptor (beta chain) was recovered during a study of T-cell reconstitution after alpha-beta-depleted transplantation in children. Unique molecular identifiers were incorporated when the TCRbeta library was constructed. In TCRdb, the PCR reads were re-called with MiXCR into one record per CDR3 protein. The sample lists about 400,000 distinct CDR3 sequences; around 15% were seen once. The CDR3 totals 17 residues. V was shortened by 1 base and J by 2 bases, with 14 bases between the two germline ends. Germline V gene lookup returns CDR1 LGHDT and CDR2 YNNKEL (reference sequence). The study's findings and limits: As was reported, about two months after transplant, alpha-beta T cells came from several hundred expanded graft clones. After transplant, high TCRbeta diversity at day 60 in some patients arose from surviving recipient T cells and thymic progenitors. Fresh T-cell production supplied most of the T-cell counts and diversity seen one year after transplant.

This clonotype has a handful of counts. Antigen unknown. Specimen: PBMCs, mostly from graft donor cells, collected 360 days after TCRalphabeta/CD19-depleted stem cell transplant. The origin of this receptor is a boy in the first two years of life who had a stem cell transplant for Wiskott-Aldrich syndrome, so the T cells may come from the graft donor. This rearrangement joins TRBV3-1 to TRBJ2-2; a weak D match, TRBD2 (5 bases). CDR3 protein: CASSQGVWRLNTGELFF. The CDR3 coding sequence is TGTGCCAGCAGCCAAGGAGTATGGCGACTAAACACCGGGGAGCTGTTTTTT.